Following are 29 T cell receptor beta chains from one sample sequenced in a study of T cells and Merkel cell carcinoma outcomes. Generated by immunoSEQ multiplex PCR, the TCRdb table keeps only in-frame clones and is missing some. Here the sample spans about 15,000 clones, roughly 76% being singletons. Sequenced material: tumor tissue from Merkel cell carcinoma. The receptors here all came from a human donor with Merkel cell carcinoma.

V gene TRBV19 combines with J gene TRBJ1-5; D is undetermined. The germline gives CDR1 LNHDA, CDR2 SQIVND (reference sequence). The CDR3 length is 13 residues. Between the trimmed V and J ends, which lost 6 bases and 4 bases, there was a span of 10 bases. In nucleotides, the CDR3 is TGTGCCAGTAGCAAGGGATATAATCAGCCCCAGCATTTT. Translation gives CASSKGYNQPQHF.

The CDR3 bases are TGTGCCAGCAGTGACACCCGCCATGAAAAACTGTTTTTT. Translating gives CASSDTRHEKLFF. The chain links TRBV2 to TRBJ1-4; D gene unclear. The CDR3 is made up of 13 amino acids. Germline lookup yields CDR1 SNHLY and CDR2 FYNNEI. The ends were cut back, 3 bases at V and 6 bases at J, with 8 bases in the middle.

The chain uses TRBV27 and TRBJ1-1; the D gene is possibly TRBD1 (6 bases). Germline-derived CDR1 and CDR2 are MNHEY and SMNVEV (reference sequence). The CDR3 length is 13 residues. Trimming took off 6 bases at V and 7 bases at J, with 15 bases between the two ends. As DNA, the CDR3 is TGTGCCAGCAGCTTGGGACATCTTAATGAAGCTTTCTTT. Translated: CASSLGHLNEAFF.

The chain is built from TRBV6-5 and TRBJ2-1; no definite D call. Germline-derived CDR1 and CDR2 are MNHEY and SVGAGI. The CDR3 covers 12 residues. V lost 6 bases and J lost 6, with 9 bases in between. The CDR3 loop reads CASSPGGNEQFF. DNA of the CDR3: TGTGCCAGCAGCCCCGGCGGCAATGAGCAGTTCTTC.

The gene calls are TRBV9 and TRBJ2-1; D is uncertain. V was trimmed by 1 base and J by 6 bases, leaving 5 bases between them. The CDR3 contains 12 residues. CDR1 is SGDLS, CDR2 YYNGEE, per germline. The CDR3 spells CASSVSGNEQFF. The CDR3 DNA sequence: TGTGCCAGCAGCGTATCGGGCAATGAGCAGTTCTTC.

This sequence joins TRBV14 and TRBJ1-1, with D unclear. Trimming pared 6 bases from V and 1 base from J, leaving 9 bases between. This CDR3 is 13 amino acids long. CDR1 and CDR2 (germline): SGHDN, FVKESK. The chain's CDR3 is CASSLQRNTEAFF. As DNA, the CDR3 is TGTGCCAGCAGTTTACAAAGGAACACTGAAGCTTTCTTT.

This clone was observed a few times. V and J are TRBV19 and TRBJ1-2; TRBD1 aligns across 7 bases. V lost 5 bases and J lost 1; bases outside the gene matches: 4. The CDR3 length is 14 residues. Germline loops: CDR1 LNHDA, CDR2 SQIVND (reference sequence). This chain's CDR3 is CASSEGQVNYGYTF. In nucleotides, the CDR3 is TGTGCCAGTAGTGAAGGACAGGTTAACTATGGCTACACCTTC.

The chain recombines TRBV30 with TRBJ2-1, with no clear D. Per the germline V gene, CDR1 is GTSNPN and CDR2 is SVGIG (reference sequence). V lost 0 bases and J 14 bases, leaving 11 bases between the germline ends. CDR3 size: 11 residues. The CDR3 is CAWSVRGLKFF. Here the CDR3 DNA reads TGTGCCTGGAGTGTACGAGGTTTGAAGTTCTTC.

The CDR3 region has the DNA TGTGTCAGAGGTGGACCCTCACGGCCTTTCTTT. This gives the protein CVRGGPSRPFF. V and J are TRBV7-5 and TRBJ1-1. TRBV7-5 is a pseudogene segment. The CDR3 spans 11 residues.

The V and J genes are TRBV5-5 and TRBJ2-5, with a tentative D call TRBD1 (6 bases). V lost 4 bases to trimming and J lost 5 bases, with 15 bases between them. The CDR3 length is 14 residues. The V gene's germline CDR1 is SGHKS and CDR2 YYEKEE (reference sequence). The CDR3 DNA reads TGTGCCAGCAGCCAATTCAGGGGTCAGGAGACCCAGTACTTC. Translated, it gives CASSQFRGQETQYF.

The chain employs TRBV2 and TRBJ1-6, with 7 bases fitting TRBD1. CDR3 length equals 15 residues. The germline V gene has CDR1 SNHLY and CDR2 FYNNEI. Losses at the gene ends were 6 bases for V and 7 bases for J; bases not matched to a gene: 9. Here the CDR3 reads CASRTFDRANSPLHF. The CDR3, as DNA: TGTGCCAGCAGAACGTTCGACAGGGCCAATTCACCCCTCCACTTT.

The J gene is TRBJ2-7, the V gene TRBV27; possible D gene TRBD1, 5 bases. This CDR3 region has 13 residues. Trimming left V 10 bases short and J 3 bases short, with 16 bases between. Germline V lookup: CDR1 MNHEY, CDR2 SMNVEV (reference sequence). The CDR3 loop is CANSLTGSYEQYF. In nucleotides, the CDR3 is TGTGCCAACAGCCTCACAGGTAGCTACGAGCAGTACTTC.

The chain uses TRBV7-6 and TRBJ1-2; 8 bases align to TRBD1. CDR3 length: 15 amino acids. Germline-derived CDR1 and CDR2 are SGHVS and FNYEAQ. Trimming cost V 5 bases and J 4 bases; bases outside gene matches: 9. CDR3 in DNA: TGTGCCAGCAGCGAAAGGACAGGGTCAACCTATGGCTACACCTTC. Translated, it gives CASSERTGSTYGYTF. Full variable domain (remainder filled in from reference TRBV7-6 and TRBJ1-2): GAGVSQSPRYKVTKRGQDVALRCDPISGHVSLYWYRQALGQGPEFLTYFNYEAQQDKSGLPNDRFSAERPEGSISTLTIQRTEQRDSAMYRCASSERTGSTYGYTFGSGTRLTVV.

The genes are TRBV29-1 and TRBJ1-2, with a weak D call TRBD1 (5 bases). Trimming took 0 bases from V and 4 from J, leaving 12 bases between them. The CDR3 runs 14 residues. Per germline, CDR1 SQVTM and CDR2 ANQGSEA. Here the CDR3 DNA reads TGCAGCGTTGAAGATGACGCAGGGACCTATGGCTACACCTTC. It translates to CSVEDDAGTYGYTF.

The rearrangement links TRBV7-3 to TRBJ2-5, with 12 bases matching TRBD2. CDR3 length: 15 residues. Germline V CDR1 and CDR2: SGHTA, FQGTGA. The ends lost 5 bases at V and 2 bases at J; junction bases unmatched: 3. Here the CDR3 reads CASSRTSGAQETQYF. The CDR3 DNA reads as TGTGCCAGCAGCAGGACTAGCGGGGCTCAAGAGACCCAGTACTTC.

This clone has just a few counts. V usage is TRBV7-2 and J usage is TRBJ2-5, with a possible D match to TRBD2 (7 bases). The CDR3 runs 15 residues. With 1 base removed from V and 2 bases from J, the gap between germline ends came to 11 bases. CDR1 and CDR2 from the germline V gene are SGHTA and FQGNSA. The CDR3 here is CASSLGGGGQETQYF. The CDR3 nucleotides are TGTGCCAGCAGCTTAGGAGGGGGGGGACAAGAGACCCAGTACTTC.

J is TRBJ1-5 and V is TRBV28; D is uncertain. The CDR3 runs 14 residues. V was pared by 3 bases and J by 2 bases, with 8 bases between. Germline V gene sequence: CDR1 MDHEN, CDR2 SYDVKM. The CDR3 protein is CASSLDVGNQPQHF. The CDR3 DNA is TGTGCCAGCAGTTTGGATGTCGGCAATCAGCCCCAGCATTTT.

This clone turned up a few times. The chain couples TRBV27 to TRBJ1-1; possibly TRBD1 for D (5 bases). The V gene lost 6 bases and the J gene lost 0 bases, with 20 bases spanning the gap. The CDR3 totals 17 residues. Germline V CDR1 and CDR2: MNHEY, SMNVEV (reference sequence). CDR3 amino acids: CASSLLGGSAMNTEAFF. Here the CDR3 DNA reads TGTGCCAGCAGCCTCCTTGGGGGTAGTGCGATGAACACTGAAGCTTTCTTT.

The chain uses TRBV28 and TRBJ2-7; TRBD2 is a possible D gene (5 bases). The germline V gene has CDR1 MDHEN and CDR2 SYDVKM. V dropped 6 bases and J dropped 5 bases, with 20 bases sitting between them. The CDR3 is 15 amino acids. The CDR3 here is CASSRLLVSGNEQYF. CDR3 bases: TGTGCCAGCAGCAGACTACTAGTATCGGGAAACGAGCAGTACTTC.

The chain couples TRBV5-1 to TRBJ1-1; 9 bases fit TRBD1. The V and J ends lost 7 bases and 4 bases, in that order; junction bases with no gene match: 11. The CDR3 extends over 15 amino acids. The V gene's germline CDR1 is SGHRS and CDR2 YFSETQ. CDR3 sequence reads: CASSPSTGGSTEAFF. CDR3 DNA sequence: TGCGCCAGCTCACCATCGACAGGGGGGTCCACTGAAGCTTTCTTT. Based on the CDR3 plus reference TRBV5-1 and TRBJ1-1, the full variable domain is KAGVTQTPRYLIKTRGQQVTLSCSPISGHRSVSWYQQTPGQGLQFLFEYFSETQRNKGNFPGRFSGRQFSNSRSEMNVSTLELGDSALYLCASSPSTGGSTEAFFGQGTRLTVV.

As to this clone: One junction end disagrees with the germline gene, perhaps due to a read error. The chain has TRBV5-5 and TRBJ1-2; D is unclear. The CDR3 runs to 15 residues. Germline CDR1 SGHKS, CDR2 YYEKEE (reference sequence). This CDR3 reads CASSLATRQDYGYTF. As DNA, the CDR3 is TGTGCTAGCAGCTTGGCAACCAGGCAAGACTATGGCTACACCTTC.

The rearrangement uses TRBV5-6 and TRBJ1-1; tentative D call: TRBD1 (5 bases). CDR1 and CDR2 (germline): SGHDT, YYEEEE. CDR3 length equals 15 residues. Trimming cost V 0 bases and J 3 bases, with 12 bases left between them. CDR3 sequence (DNA): TGTGCCAGCAGCTTGGCACCTGGGGGAGACACTGAAGCTTTCTTT. Encoded protein: CASSLAPGGDTEAFF.

The V gene is TRBV6-5, the J gene TRBJ2-7; D is undetermined. Between the trimmed V and J ends, which lost 7 bases and 0 bases, there was a span of 16 bases. The CDR3 runs to 15 residues. Germline V gene sequence: CDR1 MNHEY, CDR2 SVGAGI. The CDR3: CASTPGQEFSYEQYF. In DNA, the CDR3 is TGTGCCAGCACCCCCGGTCAGGAGTTCTCCTACGAGCAGTACTTC.

The rearrangement links TRBV5-6 to TRBJ2-1; D is undetermined. There are 13 residues in the CDR3. V was clipped by 3 bases and J by 8 bases, with 12 bases between them. The V gene's germline CDR1 is SGHDT and CDR2 YYEEEE. DNA for the CDR3: TGTGCCAGCAGCTGGGGTAGCCGGCATGAGCAGTTCTTC. Translating it yields CASSWGSRHEQFF.

This clone turned up a few times. This chain connects TRBV6-1 to TRBJ1-3; D is undetermined. CDR3 length equals 14 residues. Germline loops: CDR1 MNHNS, CDR2 SASEGT. V lost 2 bases and J lost 0, with 5 bases in between. Here the CDR3 reads CASSEWVSGNTIYF. CDR3 DNA: TGTGCCAGCAGTGAATGGGTCTCTGGAAACACCATATATTTT.

Only one count was recorded for this clone. This sequence joins TRBV7-3 and TRBJ2-5, with TRBD2 as a possible D gene (7 bases). With 5 bases removed from V and 5 bases from J, the gap between germline ends came to 18 bases. CDR3 length: 15 residues. Germline lookup yields CDR1 SGHTA and CDR2 FQGTGA. The CDR3 spells CASSPRRGGFETQYF. Written as DNA, the CDR3 is TGTGCCAGCAGCCCCCGGAGGGGGGGTTTCGAGACCCAGTACTTC.

This rearrangement joins TRBV10-1 to TRBJ2-7; TRBD2 matches at 8 bases. The CDR3 has 14 residues. The junction had 8 bases not matched to a gene; V was cut back by 8 bases and J by 2 bases. Germline V gene lookup returns CDR1 WNHNN and CDR2 SYGVQD (reference sequence). Written as DNA, the CDR3 is TGCGCCAGCTCAGGACTAGCTTCCCCCTACGAGCAGTACTTC. Protein sequence: CASSGLASPYEQYF.

This clone occurred a few times. This chain joins TRBV5-1 and TRBJ2-7; TRBD2 might be the D (6 bases). The germline gives CDR1 SGHRS, CDR2 YFSETQ. The V and J ends lost 0 bases and 1 base respectively, with 11 bases between them. This CDR3 spans 15 amino acids. Here the CDR3 reads CASSLELAPSYEQYF. Written as DNA, the CDR3 is TGCGCCAGCAGCTTGGAACTAGCCCCGTCCTACGAGCAGTACTTC.

The gene calls are TRBV5-1 and TRBJ2-7, with D uncertain. Germline CDR1 reads SGHRS; CDR2 reads YFSETQ. Trimming left V 5 bases short and J 1 base short, with 13 bases between. The CDR3 loop spans 14 amino acids. The CDR3 sequence: CASSNTDRSYEQYF. The CDR3 DNA sequence: TGCGCCAGCAGTAACACAGACCGATCCTACGAGCAGTACTTC.